Sequencing of this T cell receptor beta chain was carried out in a study of CD8 T cells in Susac syndrome. This clonotype appeared a few times. Its antigen is unidentified. Study conclusions and caveats: The study acknowledged a relatively small number of individuals in its TCR sequencing and HLA analysis.

V lost 0 bases and J 5 bases, leaving 5 bases between the germline ends. Germline V gene sequence: CDR1 SGHRS, CDR2 YFSETQ. The CDR3 is made up of 12 amino acids. RNA was extracted with the RNeasy kit, and a quantity of roughly 0.5 to 1 ug was reverse transcribed using random hexamers. Amplification of TCR beta CDR3 spanned 54 Vbeta and 13 Jbeta via immunoSEQ multiplex PCR. TCRdb re-called the immunoSEQ multiplex PCR reads through MiXCR, storing one row per CDR3 protein. The sample records roughly 200,000 distinct CDR3 sequences, around 95% being singletons. Sequencing was performed on CD8+ T cells from PBMCs. V gene TRBV5-1 combines with J gene TRBJ2-5; no reliable D call. The sequence derives from a human donor with multiple sclerosis. CDR3 protein: CASSLVGETQYF. The CDR3 DNA is TGCGCCAGCAGCTTGGTTGGGGAGACCCAGTACTTC. The whole variable domain, filled in from reference TRBV5-1 and TRBJ2-5, reads KAGVTQTPRYLIKTRGQQVTLSCSPISGHRSVSWYQQTPGQGLQFLFEYFSETQRNKGNFPGRFSGRQFSNSRSEMNVSTLELGDSALYLCASSLVGETQYFGPGTRLLVL.